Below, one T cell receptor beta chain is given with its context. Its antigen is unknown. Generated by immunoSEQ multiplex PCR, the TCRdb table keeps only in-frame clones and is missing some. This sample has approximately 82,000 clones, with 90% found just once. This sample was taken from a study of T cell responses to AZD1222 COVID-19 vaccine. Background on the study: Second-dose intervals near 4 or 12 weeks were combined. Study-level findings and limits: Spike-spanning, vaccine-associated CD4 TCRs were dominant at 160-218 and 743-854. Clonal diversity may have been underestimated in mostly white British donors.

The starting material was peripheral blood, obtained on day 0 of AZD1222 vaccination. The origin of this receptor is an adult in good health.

The CDR3 here is CASSLETGTGPWDTQYF. The DNA for the CDR3 is TGTGCCAGCAGCTTAGAAACCGGGACAGGGCCTTGGGATACGCAGTATTTT. The J gene is TRBJ2-3, the V gene TRBV7-2; 9 bases are a match to TRBD1. The CDR3 is 17 amino acids. Germline-derived CDR1 and CDR2 are SGHTA and FQGNSA. The V gene end was trimmed by 1 base and the J gene end by 6 bases; junction bases not matched to a gene: 11. Complete variable domain (other parts from reference TRBV7-2 and TRBJ2-3): GAGVSQSPSNKVTEKGKDVELRCDPISGHTALYWYRQSLGQGLEFLIYFQGNSAPDKSGLPSDRFSAERTGGSVSTLTIQRTQQEDSAVYLCASSLETGTGPWDTQYFGPGTRLTVL.